This T cell receptor beta chain was found in a study of Ad26.COV2.S vaccination and SARS-CoV-2 variants. Study-level information: Doses of Ad26.COV2.S were injected into muscle once or twice, 56 days apart.

Treatment specified: some 20 received Ad26.COV2.S at low or high dose, single or two shots; roughly five received placebo; per-sample allocation not given. Repertoires come from day 63 after the first vaccine or placebo injection. The donor's status was that of an adult aged 18-55 years in Boston. Findings and limits, study-wide: Spike-specific responses of CD8+ and CD4+ T cells were reported to display substantial breadth after vaccination.

Assay used: immunoSEQ multiplex PCR; TCRdb lists only in-frame clones, some missing. Of about 280,000 clones listed, approximately 89% are singletons. Details on this clone: Its antigen is undetermined.

The material sequenced was peripheral blood, taken in a trial of Ad26.COV2.S vaccine versus placebo. The receptor's source is a person between 18 and 65 years old who received the Ad26.COV2.S COVID-19 vaccine or a placebo.

The CDR3 region has the DNA TGCGCCAGCAGCCAAGAACCTTCGGATACGCAGTATTTT. It is translated as CASSQEPSDTQYF. This chain connects TRBV4-3 to TRBJ2-3; D gene unclear. This CDR3 is 13 amino acids long. Germline CDR1 is LGHNA and CDR2 is YSLEER. The V gene lost 0 bases and the J gene lost 6 bases, with 7 bases spanning the gap.